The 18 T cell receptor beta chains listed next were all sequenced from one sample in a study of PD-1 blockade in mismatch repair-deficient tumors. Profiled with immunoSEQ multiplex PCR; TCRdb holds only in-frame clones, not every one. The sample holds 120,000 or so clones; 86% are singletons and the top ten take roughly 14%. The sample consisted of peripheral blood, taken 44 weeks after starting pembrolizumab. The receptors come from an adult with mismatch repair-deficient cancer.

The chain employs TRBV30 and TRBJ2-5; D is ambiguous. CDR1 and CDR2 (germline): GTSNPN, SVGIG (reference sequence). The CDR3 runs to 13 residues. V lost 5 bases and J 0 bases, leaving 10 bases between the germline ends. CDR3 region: CAWVRRNQETQYF. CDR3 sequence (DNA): TGTGCCTGGGTCCGACGGAACCAAGAGACCCAGTACTTC.

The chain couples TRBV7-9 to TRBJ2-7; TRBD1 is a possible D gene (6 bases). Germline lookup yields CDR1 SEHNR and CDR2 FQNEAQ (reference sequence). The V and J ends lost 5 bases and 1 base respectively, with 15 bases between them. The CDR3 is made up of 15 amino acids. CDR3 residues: CASSPRGTGSYEQYF. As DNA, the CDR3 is TGTGCCAGCAGCCCAAGGGGGACGGGGTCCTACGAGCAGTACTTC.

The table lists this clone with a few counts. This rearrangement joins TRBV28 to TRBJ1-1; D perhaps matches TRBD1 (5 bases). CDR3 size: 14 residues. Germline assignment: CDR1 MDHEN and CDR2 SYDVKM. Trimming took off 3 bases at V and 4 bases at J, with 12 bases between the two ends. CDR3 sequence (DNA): TGTGCCAGCAGTTTGACAGCGGGGGGCACTGAAGCTTTCTTT. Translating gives CASSLTAGGTEAFF.

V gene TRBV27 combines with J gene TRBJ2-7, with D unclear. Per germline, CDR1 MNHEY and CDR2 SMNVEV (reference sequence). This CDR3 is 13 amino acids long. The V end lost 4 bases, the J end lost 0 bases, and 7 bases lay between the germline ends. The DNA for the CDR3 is TGTGCCAGCAGTTGGCAGGCCTCCTACGAGCAGTACTTC. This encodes CASSWQASYEQYF.

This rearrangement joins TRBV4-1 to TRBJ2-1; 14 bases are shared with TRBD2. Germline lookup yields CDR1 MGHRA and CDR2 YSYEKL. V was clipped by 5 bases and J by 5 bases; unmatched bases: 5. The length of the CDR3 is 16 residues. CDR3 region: CASSLTSGRADNEQFF. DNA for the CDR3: TGCGCCAGCAGCTTGACTAGCGGGAGGGCTGACAATGAGCAGTTCTTC.

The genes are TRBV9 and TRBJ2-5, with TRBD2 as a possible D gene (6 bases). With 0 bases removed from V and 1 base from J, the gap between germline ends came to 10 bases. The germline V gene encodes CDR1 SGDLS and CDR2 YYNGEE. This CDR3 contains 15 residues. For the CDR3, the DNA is TGTGCCAGCAGCGTAGATGTAGCGGTCCAAGAGACCCAGTACTTC. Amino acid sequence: CASSVDVAVQETQYF.

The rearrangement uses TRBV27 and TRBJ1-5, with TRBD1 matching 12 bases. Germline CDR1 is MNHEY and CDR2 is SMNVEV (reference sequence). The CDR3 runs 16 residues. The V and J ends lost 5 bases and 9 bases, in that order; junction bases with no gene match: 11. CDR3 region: CASSPGTGGVRRPQHF. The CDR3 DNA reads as TGTGCCAGCAGTCCGGGGACAGGGGGCGTGCGTCGGCCCCAGCATTTT.

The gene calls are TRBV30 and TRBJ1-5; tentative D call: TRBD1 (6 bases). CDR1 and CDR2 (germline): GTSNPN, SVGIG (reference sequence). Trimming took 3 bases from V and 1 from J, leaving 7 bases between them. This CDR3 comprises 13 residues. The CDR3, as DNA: TGTGCCTGGAGCGACAGGAGCAATCAGCCCCAGCATTTT. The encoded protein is CAWSDRSNQPQHF. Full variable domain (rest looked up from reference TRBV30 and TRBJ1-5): SQTIHQWPATLVQPVGSPLSLECTVEGTSNPNLYWYRQAAGRGLQLLFYSVGIGQISSEVPQNLSASRPQDRQFILSSKKLLLSDSGFYLCAWSDRSNQPQHFGDGTRLSIL.

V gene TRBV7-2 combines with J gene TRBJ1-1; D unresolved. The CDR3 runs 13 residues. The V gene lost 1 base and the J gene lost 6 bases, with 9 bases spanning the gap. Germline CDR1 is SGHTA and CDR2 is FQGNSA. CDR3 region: CASSLGMDPEAFF. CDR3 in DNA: TGTGCCAGCAGCTTAGGTATGGACCCTGAAGCTTTCTTT.

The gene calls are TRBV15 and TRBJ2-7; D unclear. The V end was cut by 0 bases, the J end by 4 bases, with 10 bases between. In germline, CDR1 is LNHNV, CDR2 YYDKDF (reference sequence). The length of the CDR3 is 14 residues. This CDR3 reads CATSREVTLYEQYF. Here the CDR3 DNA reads TGTGCCACCAGCAGAGAGGTGACACTTTACGAGCAGTACTTC.

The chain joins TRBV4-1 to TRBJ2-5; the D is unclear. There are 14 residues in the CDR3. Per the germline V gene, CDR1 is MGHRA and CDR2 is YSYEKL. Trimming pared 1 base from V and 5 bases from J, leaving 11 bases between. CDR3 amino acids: CASSQVGSGETQYF. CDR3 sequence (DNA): TGCGCCAGCAGCCAAGTGGGGTCTGGGGAGACCCAGTACTTC.

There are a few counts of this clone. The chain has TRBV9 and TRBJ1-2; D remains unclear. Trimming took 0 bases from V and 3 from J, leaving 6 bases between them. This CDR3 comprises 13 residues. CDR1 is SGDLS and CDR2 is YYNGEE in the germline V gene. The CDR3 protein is CASSVGADYGYTF. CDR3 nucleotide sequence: TGTGCCAGCAGCGTAGGAGCGGACTATGGCTACACCTTC. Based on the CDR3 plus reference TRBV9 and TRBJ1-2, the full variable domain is DSGVTQTPKHLITATGQRVTLRCSPRSGDLSVYWYQQSLDQGLQFLIQYYNGEERAKGNILERFSAQQFPDLHSELNLSSLELGDSALYFCASSVGADYGYTFGSGTRLTVV.

The CDR3 loop reads CAISDPGQDLYEQYF. CDR3 nucleotides: TGTGCCATCAGTGATCCGGGACAAGACCTCTACGAGCAGTACTTC. The V call is TRBV10-3, the J call TRBJ2-7; tentative D call: TRBD1 (6 bases). The CDR3 sequence is 15 residues long. Per the germline V gene, CDR1 is ENHRY and CDR2 is SYGVKD. Trimming took off 3 bases at V and 3 bases at J, with 15 bases between the two ends.

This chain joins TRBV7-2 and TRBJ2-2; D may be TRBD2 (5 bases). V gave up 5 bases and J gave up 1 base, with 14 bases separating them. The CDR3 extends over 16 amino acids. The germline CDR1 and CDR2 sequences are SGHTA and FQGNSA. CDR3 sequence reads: CASSPTEGRNTGELFF. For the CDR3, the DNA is TGTGCCAGCAGCCCTACAGAGGGCCGGAACACCGGGGAGCTGTTTTTT.

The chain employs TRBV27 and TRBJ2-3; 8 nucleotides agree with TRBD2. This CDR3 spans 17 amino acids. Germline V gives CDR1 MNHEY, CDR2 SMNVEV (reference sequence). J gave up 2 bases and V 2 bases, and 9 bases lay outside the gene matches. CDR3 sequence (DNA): TGTGCCAGCAGTTTAATCCGGGTAGCGGGGTTCACAGATACGCAGTATTTT. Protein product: CASSLIRVAGFTDTQYF.

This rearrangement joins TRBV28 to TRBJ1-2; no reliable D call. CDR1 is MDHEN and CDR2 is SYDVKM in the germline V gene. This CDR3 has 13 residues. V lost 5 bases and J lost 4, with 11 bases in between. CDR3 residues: CASSLGLTYGYTF. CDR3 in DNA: TGTGCCAGCAGTCTCGGACTGACCTATGGCTACACCTTC.

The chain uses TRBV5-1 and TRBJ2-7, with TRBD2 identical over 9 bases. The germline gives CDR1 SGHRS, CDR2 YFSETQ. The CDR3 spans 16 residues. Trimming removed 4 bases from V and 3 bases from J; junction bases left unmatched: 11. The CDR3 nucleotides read TGCGCCAGCAGCGCCATTCCTCCTAGCGGGAACTACGAGCAGTACTTC. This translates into CASSAIPPSGNYEQYF.

CDR3 in amino acids: CASSPRASTDTQYF. The CDR3 DNA reads TGTGCCAGCAGCCCTCGGGCCAGCACAGATACGCAGTATTTT. This sequence joins TRBV11-3 and TRBJ2-3; D call uncertain. Trimming shortened V by 5 bases and J by 0 bases, and 9 bases separated the two germline ends. CDR1 SGHNT and CDR2 YENEEA come from the germline V gene. CDR3 length: 14 amino acids.